This TCR beta chain was sequenced in a study of spatial heterogeneity in lung cancer. Study information: A unique TCR and UMI combination showed up more than ten times in raw reads, on average. Study outcomes and limitations: Tumors with more nonsynonymous mutations had more expanded intratumoral alpha and beta TCRs. Coverage of tumor T cells, by estimate, reached 7% to 9% for alpha chains and 11% to 15% for beta chains.

Sample time point: sample taken at primary tumor resection. Samples were obtained from approximately 76 donors, all untreated early-stage non-small cell lung cancer patients. This clonotype is medium-sized. The target antigen is unknown. This beta chain turned up in a library designed for alpha chains; as an off-target read, its abundance says little. CDR1 and CDR2 (germline): MNHNS, SASEGT. V was trimmed by 2 bases and J by 4 bases, leaving 12 bases between them. This CDR3 contains 15 residues. TCRdb re-analysed the 5' RACE reads in MiXCR, keeping a single row per CDR3 protein. The sample yields approximately 7,600 distinct CDR3 sequences, 11% to 15% seen once.

The sequence was obtained from a female donor with early-stage non-small cell lung cancer. The sequences come from lung tumor tissue, collected at surgery. The J gene is TRBJ1-5, the V gene TRBV6-1; D is uncertain. CDR3 nucleotide sequence: TGTGCCAGCAGTGAACATCCAGGCCTGAATCAGCCCCAGCATTTT. It translates to CASSEHPGLNQPQHF.